This note documents a single T cell receptor (beta chain) sequence. These data originate in a study of blood T cell repertoires in COVID-19. Study context: Whether acute or convalescent, the COVID-19 samples came from the United States, Italy and Spain. The analysed material was cDNA or gDNA that came from T cells, B-cell-depleted T cells, or PBMCs.

Original handling: Estimated nucleated cell counts came from reference gene primer amplification. Assay used: immunoSEQ multiplex PCR; TCRdb lists only in-frame clones, some missing. V, J and clone size reflect that table, while D and trimming were determined from the DNA. Among around 53,000 clones listed, about 75% were seen once. Looked up from germline, CDR1 is MNHEY and CDR2 is SVGAGI. Trimming stripped 9 bases from V and 2 bases from J, with 16 bases between. The CDR3 spans 14 residues. The V gene is TRBV6-5, the J gene TRBJ1-2; tentative D call: TRBD1 (6 bases). The specimen sequenced was peripheral blood. The clonotype comes from a man aged 50-60 years with active or convalescent COVID-19. CDR3 sequence: CASGQGTGNYGYTF. CDR3 bases: TGTGCCAGTGGCCAAGGTACAGGGAACTATGGCTACACCTTC.